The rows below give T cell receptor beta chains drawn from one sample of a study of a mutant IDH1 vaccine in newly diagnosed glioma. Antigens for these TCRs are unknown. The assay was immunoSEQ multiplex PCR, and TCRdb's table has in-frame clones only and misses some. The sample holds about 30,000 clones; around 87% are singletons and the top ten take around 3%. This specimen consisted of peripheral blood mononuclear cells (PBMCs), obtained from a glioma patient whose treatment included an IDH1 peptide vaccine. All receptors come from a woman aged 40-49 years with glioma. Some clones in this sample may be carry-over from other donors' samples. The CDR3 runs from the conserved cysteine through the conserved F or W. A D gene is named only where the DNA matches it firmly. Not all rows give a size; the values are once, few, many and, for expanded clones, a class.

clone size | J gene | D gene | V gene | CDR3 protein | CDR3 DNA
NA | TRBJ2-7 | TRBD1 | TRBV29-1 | CSVLPRDRDYEQYF | TGCAGCGTCCTCCCCCGGGACAGGGACTACGAGCAGTACTTC
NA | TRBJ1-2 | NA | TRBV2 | CASSEFRANYGYTF | TGTGCCAGCAGTGAGTTCCGGGCCAACTATGGCTACACCTTC
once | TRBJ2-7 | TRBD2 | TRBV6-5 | CASSSIGRSYEQYF | TGTGCCAGCAGTTCCATCGGGAGGTCATACGAGCAGTACTTC
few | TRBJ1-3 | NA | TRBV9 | CASSVEARGVGAGNTIYF | TGTGCCAGCAGTGTAGAGGCCAGGGGAGTAGGGGCTGGAAACACCATATATTTT
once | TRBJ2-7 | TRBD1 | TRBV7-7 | CASSRDRGWGEQYF | TGTGCTAGCAGCCGGGACAGGGGCTGGGGAGAGCAGTACTTC
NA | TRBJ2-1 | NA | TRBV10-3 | CAILGDPYNEQFF | TGTGCCATTCTGGGGGACCCCTACAATGAGCAGTTCTTC
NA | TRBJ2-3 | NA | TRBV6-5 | CASSYMGADTQYF | TGTGCCAGCAGTTACATGGGGGCGGATACGCAGTATTTT
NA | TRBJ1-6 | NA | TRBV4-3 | CASSQDLGLSSPLHF | TGCGCCAGCAGCCAAGATTTAGGGCTGAGTTCACCCCTCCACTTT
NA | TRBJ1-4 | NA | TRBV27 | CASSLFRREKLFF | TGTGCCAGCAGTTTATTCCGGCGCGAAAAACTGTTTTTT
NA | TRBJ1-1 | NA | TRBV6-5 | CASRNPAWGTEAFF | TGTGCCAGCAGAAACCCTGCTTGGGGGACTGAAGCTTTCTTT
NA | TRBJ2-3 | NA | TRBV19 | CASTLSGTDTQYF | TGTGCCAGTACCCTATCGGGCACAGATACGCAGTATTTT
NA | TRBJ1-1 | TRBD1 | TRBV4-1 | CASSQTGLNTEAFF | TGCGCCAGCAGCCAGACAGGGTTGAACACTGAAGCTTTCTTT
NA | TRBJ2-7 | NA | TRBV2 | CASRSGRKYEQYF | TGTGCCAGCAGGAGTGGGAGAAAATACGAGCAGTACTTC
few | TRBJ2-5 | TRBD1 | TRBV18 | CASSLNSQGAETQYF | TGTGCCAGCTCCTTAAATTCACAGGGGGCGGAGACCCAGTACTTC
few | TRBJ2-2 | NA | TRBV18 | CASSPPRGNTGELFF | TGTGCCAGCTCACCACCGAGGGGGAACACCGGGGAGCTGTTTTTT
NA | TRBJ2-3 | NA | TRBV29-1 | CSVEDGPHQWYF | TGCAGCGTTGAGGACGGGCCCCATCAATGGTATTTT
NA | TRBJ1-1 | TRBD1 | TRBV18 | CASSLNSRQGGTEAFF | TGTGCCAGCTCACTAAACTCAAGACAGGGTGGCACTGAAGCTTTCTTT
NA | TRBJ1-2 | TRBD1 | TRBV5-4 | CASSWLQGAPGGYTF | TGTGCCAGCAGCTGGCTACAGGGGGCGCCGGGTGGCTACACCTTC
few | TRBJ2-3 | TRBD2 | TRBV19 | CASRDPGLAGTDTQYF | TGTGCCAGTAGAGACCCCGGACTAGCGGGCACAGATACGCAGTATTTT
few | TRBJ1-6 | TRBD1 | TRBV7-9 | CASRDRVSSPLHF | TGTGCCAGCCGGGACAGGGTGAGTTCACCCCTCCACTTT
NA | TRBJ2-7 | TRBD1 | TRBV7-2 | CASSSGTVGSEQYF | TGTGCCAGCAGCTCTGGGACAGTGGGTTCAGAGCAGTACTTC
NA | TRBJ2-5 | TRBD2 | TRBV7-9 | CASTTPSGGADVRETQYF | TGTGCCAGCACGACTCCTAGCGGGGGGGCCGATGTTCGAGAGACCCAGTACTTC
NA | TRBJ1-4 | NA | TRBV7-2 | CASRPGGTDEKLFF | TGTGCCAGCCGCCCTGGGGGGACCGATGAAAAACTGTTTTTT
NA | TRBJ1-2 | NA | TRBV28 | CASSLRGVNYGYTF | TGTGCCAGCAGTTTACGTGGGGTGAACTATGGCTACACCTTC
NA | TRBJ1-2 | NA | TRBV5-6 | CASSLAGGYTF | TGTGCCAGCAGCTTAGCAGGGGGCTACACCTTC
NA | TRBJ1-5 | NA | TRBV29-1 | CSARWGVGQPQHF | TGCAGCGCCCGGTGGGGAGTTGGTCAGCCCCAGCATTTT
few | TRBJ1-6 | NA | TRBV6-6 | CASSYLGVDNSPLHF | TGTGCCAGCAGTTACTTAGGGGTTGATAATTCACCCCTCCACTTT
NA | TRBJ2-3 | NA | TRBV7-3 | CASSSFGGGTDTQYF | TGTGCCAGCAGCTCCTTCGGGGGAGGCACAGATACGCAGTATTTT